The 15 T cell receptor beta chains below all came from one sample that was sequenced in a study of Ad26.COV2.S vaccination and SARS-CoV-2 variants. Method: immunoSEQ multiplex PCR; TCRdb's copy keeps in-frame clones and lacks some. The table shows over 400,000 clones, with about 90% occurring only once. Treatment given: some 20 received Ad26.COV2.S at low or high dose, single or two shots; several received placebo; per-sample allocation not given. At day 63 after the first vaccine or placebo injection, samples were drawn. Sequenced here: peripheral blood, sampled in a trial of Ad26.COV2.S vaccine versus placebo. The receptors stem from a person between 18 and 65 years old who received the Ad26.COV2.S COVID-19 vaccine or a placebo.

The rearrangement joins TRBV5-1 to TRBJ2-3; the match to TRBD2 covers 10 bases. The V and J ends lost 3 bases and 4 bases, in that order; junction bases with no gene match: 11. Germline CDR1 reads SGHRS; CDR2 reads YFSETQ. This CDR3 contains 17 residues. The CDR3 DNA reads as TGCGCCAGCAGCTCGGGACTAGCGAGAGTATGGTCAGATACGCAGTATTTT. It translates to CASSSGLARVWSDTQYF.

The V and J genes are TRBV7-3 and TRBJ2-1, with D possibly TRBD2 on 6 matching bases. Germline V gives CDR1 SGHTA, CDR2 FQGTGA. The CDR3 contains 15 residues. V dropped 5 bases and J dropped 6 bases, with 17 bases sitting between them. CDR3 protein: CASSPLGGGGNEQFF. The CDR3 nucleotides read TGTGCCAGCAGCCCCCTGGGGGGAGGAGGCAATGAGCAGTTCTTC. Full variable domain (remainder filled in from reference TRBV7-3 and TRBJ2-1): GAGVSQTPSNKVTEKGKYVELRCDPISGHTALYWYRQSLGQGPEFLIYFQGTGAADDSGLPNDRFFAVRPEGSVSTLKIQRTERGDSAVYLCASSPLGGGGNEQFFGPGTRLTVL.

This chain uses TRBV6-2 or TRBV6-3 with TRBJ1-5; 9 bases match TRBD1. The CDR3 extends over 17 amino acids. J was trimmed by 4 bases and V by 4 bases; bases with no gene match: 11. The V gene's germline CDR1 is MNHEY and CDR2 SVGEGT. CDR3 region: CASSFSGTGILNQPQHF. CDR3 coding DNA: TGTGCCAGCAGTTTCTCCGGGACAGGGATCCTAAATCAGCCCCAGCATTTT.

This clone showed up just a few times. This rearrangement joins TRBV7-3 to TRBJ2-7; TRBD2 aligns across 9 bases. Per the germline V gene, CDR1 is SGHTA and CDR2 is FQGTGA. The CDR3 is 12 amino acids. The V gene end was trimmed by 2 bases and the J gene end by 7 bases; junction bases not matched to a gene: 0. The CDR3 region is CASSLLAGEQYF. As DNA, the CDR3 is TGTGCCAGCAGCTTACTAGCGGGGGAGCAGTACTTC.

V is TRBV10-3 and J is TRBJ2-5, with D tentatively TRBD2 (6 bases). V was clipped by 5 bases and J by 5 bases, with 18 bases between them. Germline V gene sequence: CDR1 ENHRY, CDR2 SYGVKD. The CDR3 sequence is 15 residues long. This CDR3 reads CAISQRADSFETQYF. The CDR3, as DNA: TGTGCCATCAGTCAGCGGGCCGATTCTTTTGAGACCCAGTACTTC.

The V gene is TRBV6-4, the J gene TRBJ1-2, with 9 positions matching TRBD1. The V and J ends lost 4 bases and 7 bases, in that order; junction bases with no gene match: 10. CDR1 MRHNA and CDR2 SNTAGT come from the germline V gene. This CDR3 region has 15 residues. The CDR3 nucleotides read TGTGCCAGCAGTGGCCCACCAGGACAGGGGTTTGGCTACACCTTC. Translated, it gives CASSGPPGQGFGYTF.

The chain's CDR3 is CASSDSRDSTLTQYF. Written as DNA, the CDR3 is TGTGCCAGCAGTGACTCGAGAGATAGCACCTTGACGCAGTATTTT. The chain carries TRBV6-4 and TRBJ2-3; D is unresolved. V was trimmed by 0 bases and J by 9 bases, leaving 16 bases between them. The CDR3 spans 15 residues. Germline CDR1 MRHNA, CDR2 SNTAGT.

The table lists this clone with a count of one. The CDR3 DNA sequence: TGTGCCAGCAGCCTCGGGACCCACTCTGGGGCCAACGTCCTGACTTTC. Its protein product is CASSLGTHSGANVLTF. The rearrangement joins TRBV5-8 to TRBJ2-6; D may be TRBD1 or TRBD2 (5 bases each). With 4 bases removed from V and 0 bases from J, the gap between germline ends came to 11 bases. The germline gives CDR1 SGHTS, CDR2 YDEGEE. This CDR3 region has 16 residues. Filled out from reference TRBV5-8 and TRBJ2-6, the complete variable domain reads EAGVTQSPTHLIKTRGQQATLRCSPISGHTSVYWYQQALGLGLQFLLWYDEGEERNRGNFPPRFSGRQFPNYSSELNVNALELEDSALYLCASSLGTHSGANVLTFGAGSRLTVL.

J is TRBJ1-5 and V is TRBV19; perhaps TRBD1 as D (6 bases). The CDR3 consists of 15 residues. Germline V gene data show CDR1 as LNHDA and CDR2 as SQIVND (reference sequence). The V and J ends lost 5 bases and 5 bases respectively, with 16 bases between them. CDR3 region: CASSWSGDTHQPQHF. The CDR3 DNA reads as TGTGCCAGTAGTTGGTCCGGGGACACCCATCAGCCCCAGCATTTT.

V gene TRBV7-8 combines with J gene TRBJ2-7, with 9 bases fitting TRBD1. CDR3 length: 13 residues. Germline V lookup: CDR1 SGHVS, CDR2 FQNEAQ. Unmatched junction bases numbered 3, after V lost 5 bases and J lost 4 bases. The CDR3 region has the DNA TGTGCCAGCAGCCGAGACAGGGGGTACGAGCAGTACTTC. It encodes CASSRDRGYEQYF.

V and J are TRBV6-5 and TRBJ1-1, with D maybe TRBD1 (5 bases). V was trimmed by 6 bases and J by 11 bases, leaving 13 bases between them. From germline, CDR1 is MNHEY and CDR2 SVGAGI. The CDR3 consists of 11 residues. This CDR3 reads CASSRDAEAFF. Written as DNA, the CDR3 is TGTGCCAGCAGCCGGGACGCCGAGGCTTTCTTT.

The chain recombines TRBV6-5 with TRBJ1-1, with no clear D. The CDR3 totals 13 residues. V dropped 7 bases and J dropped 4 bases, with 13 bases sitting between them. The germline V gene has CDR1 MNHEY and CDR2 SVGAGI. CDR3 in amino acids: CASTAVGLTEAFF. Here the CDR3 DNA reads TGTGCCAGCACTGCGGTGGGTCTCACTGAAGCTTTCTTT.

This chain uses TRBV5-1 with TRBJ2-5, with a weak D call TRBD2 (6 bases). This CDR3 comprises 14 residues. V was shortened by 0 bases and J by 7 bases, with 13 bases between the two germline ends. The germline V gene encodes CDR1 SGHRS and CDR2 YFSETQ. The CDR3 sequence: CASSLAGQGGTQYF. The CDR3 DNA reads TGCGCCAGCAGCTTGGCCGGGCAGGGAGGGACCCAGTACTTC.

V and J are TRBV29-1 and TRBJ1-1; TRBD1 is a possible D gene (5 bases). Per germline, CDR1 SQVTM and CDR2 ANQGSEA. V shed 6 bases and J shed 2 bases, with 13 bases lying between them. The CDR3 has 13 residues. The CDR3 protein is CSVAVGGNTEAFF. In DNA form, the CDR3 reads TGCAGCGTCGCTGTTGGGGGAAACACTGAAGCTTTCTTT.

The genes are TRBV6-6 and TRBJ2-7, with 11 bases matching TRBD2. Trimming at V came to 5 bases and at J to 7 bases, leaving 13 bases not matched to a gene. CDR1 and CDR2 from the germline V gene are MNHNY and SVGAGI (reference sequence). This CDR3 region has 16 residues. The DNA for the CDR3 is TGTGCCAGCAGTCGACCGGGACTAGCGGACACCAGGGAGCAGTACTTC. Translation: CASSRPGLADTREQYF.